The rows below give T cell receptor beta chains drawn from one sample of a study of spatial heterogeneity in lung cancer. TCRdb re-called the 5' RACE reads with MiXCR, one entry per CDR3 protein. Seen here are about 120,000 distinct CDR3 sequences, 12% observed once, and the top ten hold around a sixth. The sample here was PBMCs, taken at follow-up. These receptor sequences come from a male donor with early-stage non-small cell lung cancer. CDR3s include the opening cysteine and the closing phenylalanine or tryptophan. D genes are given only for firm matches. The size of a clone is reported for some rows only, either as once, few or many, or as a class for expanded clones.

CAISAGTGNNEQFF | TGTGCCATCAGTGCCGGGACAGGCAACAATGAGCAGTTCTTC | TRBJ2-1 | TRBV10-3 | few | TRBD1
CAWSSLGGQGLYGYTF | TGTGCCTGGAGCTCTCTAGGGGGACAGGGGCTATATGGCTACACCTTC | TRBJ1-2 | TRBV30 | few | TRBD1
CASSRRTGIESPLHF | TGTGCCAGCTCCCGGCGAACAGGGATCGAATCACCCCTCCACTTT | TRBJ1-6 | TRBV28 | NA | NA
CASVSRNSNQPQHF | TGTGCCAGCGTCTCACGGAATAGCAATCAGCCCCAGCATTTT | TRBJ1-5 | TRBV12-3/TRBV12-4 | few | NA
CSASPPLAGGQDEQFF | TGCAGTGCAAGCCCCCCTCTAGCGGGGGGGCAGGATGAGCAGTTCTTC | TRBJ2-1 | TRBV20-1 | few | TRBD2
CASSQDRAYEQYF | TGTGCCAGCAGCCAGGACAGGGCCTACGAGCAGTACTTC | TRBJ2-7 | TRBV9 | many | TRBD1
CASSQDLAGHYNEQFF | TGTGCCAGCAGCCAAGATTTGGCGGGACACTACAATGAGCAGTTCTTC | TRBJ2-1 | TRBV4-2 | many | NA
CASSQFGQGGNSPLHF | TGTGCCAGCAGCCAATTTGGACAGGGGGGTAATTCACCCCTCCACTTT | TRBJ1-6 | TRBV4-2 | NA | TRBD1
CATGGIRGLGTGELFF | TGTGCCACCGGAGGGATCAGGGGGCTCGGCACCGGGGAGCTGTTTTTT | TRBJ2-2 | TRBV24-1 | few | TRBD1
CASSLQGTEAFF | TGTGCCAGCAGTTTACAGGGAACTGAAGCTTTCTTT | TRBJ1-1 | TRBV27 | many | NA
CASSFKGSSTDTQYF | TGCGCCAGCAGCTTTAAAGGGTCTAGCACAGATACGCAGTATTTT | TRBJ2-3 | TRBV5-1 | NA | NA
CSARAGLAAGANVLTF | TGCAGTGCCAGGGCAGGGTTAGCTGCTGGGGCCAACGTCCTGACTTTC | TRBJ2-6 | TRBV20-1 | many | NA
CASSPGDNNIQYF | TGTGCCAGCAGCCCGGGTGACAATAACATTCAGTACTTC | TRBJ2-4 | TRBV28 | few | NA
CSARDRRGRSTDTQYF | TGCAGTGCTAGAGATAGGAGGGGGAGGAGTACAGATACGCAGTATTTT | TRBJ2-3 | TRBV20-1 | few | NA
CASSRVRGSYEQYF | TGTGCCAGCAGCCGGGTCCGTGGGTCCTACGAGCAGTACTTC | TRBJ2-7 | TRBV25-1 | NA | NA
CASSFDGHLRYF | TGCGCCAGCAGCTTTGACGGACACCTAAGATACTTC | TRBJ2-7 | TRBV5-1 | few | NA
CASSLTGTTEAFF | TGTGCCAGCAGTCTGACAGGGACCACTGAAGCTTTCTTT | TRBJ1-1 | TRBV6-2/TRBV6-3 | few | TRBD1
CSAQWGSGTEAFF | TGCAGTGCTCAGTGGGGGAGTGGCACTGAAGCTTTCTTT | TRBJ1-1 | TRBV20-1 | many | NA
CASSLGDLDNQPQHF | TGTGCCAGCAGCTTAGGGGACCTAGACAATCAGCCCCAGCATTTT | TRBJ1-5 | TRBV7-9 | NA | NA
CASSQGYRAGGTEAFF | TGCGCCAGCAGCCAAGGGTACAGGGCTGGGGGGACTGAAGCTTTCTTT | TRBJ1-1 | TRBV4-3 | few | NA
CASTEGTNYGYTF | TGTGCCAGCACAGAGGGGACTAACTATGGCTACACCTTC | TRBJ1-2 | TRBV18 | NA | NA
CASTLSGQGHQPQHF | TGTGCCAGCACCCTTTCGGGACAGGGACATCAGCCCCAGCATTTT | TRBJ1-5 | TRBV28 | many | TRBD1
CASSMANTGELFF | TGTGCCAGCAGTATGGCGAACACCGGGGAGCTGTTTTTT | TRBJ2-2 | TRBV28 | NA | NA
CASSSGSNQPQHF | TGTGCCAGCAGTTCAGGCTCCAATCAGCCCCAGCATTTT | TRBJ1-5 | TRBV12-3/TRBV12-4 | NA | NA
CASSLGQGGKQYF | TGCGCCAGCAGCTTAGGACAGGGCGGCAAGCAGTACTTC | TRBJ2-7 | TRBV5-1 | few | TRBD1
CASSPSSTDTQYF | TGTGCCAGCTCACCGTCTAGCACAGATACGCAGTATTTT | TRBJ2-3 | TRBV18 | NA | NA
CASSPRGKAGGQQETQYF | TGTGCCAGCAGTCCTCGAGGGAAGGCGGGGGGCCAACAAGAGACCCAGTACTTC | TRBJ2-5 | TRBV28 | few | TRBD2
CASRPVGQGDQPQHF | TGTGCCAGCAGGCCCGTTGGACAGGGGGATCAGCCCCAGCATTTT | TRBJ1-5 | TRBV6-2/TRBV6-3 | NA | TRBD1
CASSLGPSSGGTDTQYF | TGTGCCAGCAGCTTAGGGCCCTCTAGCGGGGGCACAGATACGCAGTATTTT | TRBJ2-3 | TRBV13 | few | TRBD2
CASGKGVSTDTQYF | TGCGCCAGCGGAAAGGGGGTCTCGACAGATACGCAGTATTTT | TRBJ2-3 | TRBV5-1 | many | NA
CASSQEKLNEKLFF | TGTGCCAGCAGCCAAGAAAAGCTTAATGAAAAACTGTTTTTT | TRBJ1-4 | TRBV3-1 | NA | NA
CAILPGGIDNQPQHF | TGTGCCATATTACCCGGGGGAATTGACAATCAGCCCCAGCATTTT | TRBJ1-5 | TRBV6-2/TRBV6-3 | many | NA
CASSQPPGGYNEQFF | TGCGCCAGCAGCCAACCCCCGGGCGGTTACAATGAGCAGTTCTTC | TRBJ2-1 | TRBV4-1 | once | NA
CASTTTPKRGETQYF | TGCGCCAGCACCACAACCCCGAAGAGGGGAGAGACCCAGTACTTC | TRBJ2-5 | TRBV4-1 | many | NA
CASSFRGFRSYEQYF | TGCGCCAGCAGCTTTAGGGGGTTCCGTTCCTACGAGCAGTACTTC | TRBJ2-7 | TRBV5-1 | many | NA
CATSRDAPYEQYF | TGTGCCACCAGCAGAGATGCCCCTTACGAGCAGTACTTC | TRBJ2-7 | TRBV15 | many | NA
CASSPRTGARTGELFF | TGTGCCAGCAGCCCGCGGACAGGGGCGCGCACCGGGGAGCTGTTTTTT | TRBJ2-2 | TRBV7-2 | NA | TRBD1
CASSPQKKGHRAYEQYF | TGTGCCAGCAGCCCTCAAAAAAAAGGACATAGAGCCTACGAGCAGTACTTC | TRBJ2-7 | TRBV4-2 | few | NA
CASSEQGAPVQPQHF | TGTGCCAGCAGTGAACAGGGGGCTCCAGTTCAGCCCCAGCATTTT | TRBJ1-5 | TRBV2 | NA | TRBD1
CASSLEEKLFF | TGTGCCAGCAGTTTAGAGGAAAAACTGTTTTTT | TRBJ1-4 | TRBV28 | NA | NA
CASSERPVQETQYF | TGTGCCAGCAGTGAACGGCCGGTTCAAGAGACCCAGTACTTC | TRBJ2-5 | TRBV2 | NA | NA
CSAPNWGADSPLHF | TGCAGTGCTCCCAATTGGGGGGCGGACTCACCCCTCCACTTT | TRBJ1-6 | TRBV20-1 | many | NA
CASSYSRAATNEKLFF | TGTGCCAGCAGTTACTCGAGGGCAGCGACTAATGAAAAACTGTTTTTT | TRBJ1-4 | TRBV6-5 | many | NA
CAISESVGFSSHTEAFF | TGTGCCATCAGTGAGTCGGTAGGGTTTAGTAGTCACACTGAAGCTTTCTTT | TRBJ1-1 | TRBV10-3 | many | NA
CASSNAGNSGANVLTF | TGTGCCAGCAGTAACGCAGGGAACTCTGGGGCCAACGTCCTGACTTTC | TRBJ2-6 | TRBV27 | few | NA
CAISGQGNTEAFF | TGTGCCATCAGCGGACAGGGGAACACTGAAGCTTTCTTT | TRBJ1-1 | TRBV10-3 | few | TRBD1
CASSLRGTGTRSNQPQHF | TGTGCCAGCAGTTTGCGGGGGACAGGGACGAGAAGCAATCAGCCCCAGCATTTT | TRBJ1-5 | TRBV28 | NA | TRBD1
CASESSAGTAETQYF | TGTGCCAGCGAAAGTTCGGCCGGGACAGCAGAGACCCAGTACTTC | TRBJ2-5 | TRBV4-2 | many | TRBD1
CASTVGGMHSPLHF | TGTGCCAGCACGGTGGGGGGAATGCATTCACCCCTCCACTTT | TRBJ1-6 | TRBV11-2 | few | NA
CASSELNRVNGYTF | TGTGCCAGCAGTGAACTTAACAGGGTTAATGGCTACACCTTC | TRBJ1-2 | TRBV6-1 | few | NA
CASSQDLAVGTEAFF | TGTGCCAGCAGCCAAGATCTAGCGGTGGGCACTGAAGCTTTCTTT | TRBJ1-1 | TRBV3-1 | few | NA
CASSRTGHLTEAFF | TGTGCCAGCAGTCGGACAGGGCATCTTACTGAAGCTTTCTTT | TRBJ1-1 | TRBV6-2/TRBV6-3 | NA | TRBD1
CASSSGTGRSYEQYF | TGTGCCAGCAGTAGCGGGACAGGAAGATCCTACGAGCAGTACTTC | TRBJ2-7 | TRBV6-2/TRBV6-3 | NA | NA
CASSLPPGDAFF | TGTGCCAGCAGCTTACCTCCAGGGGACGCTTTCTTT | TRBJ1-1 | TRBV7-9 | once | NA
CASTLRGGDEQFF | TGTGCCAGCACCCTGCGGGGGGGCGATGAGCAGTTCTTC | TRBJ2-1 | TRBV28 | many | TRBD2